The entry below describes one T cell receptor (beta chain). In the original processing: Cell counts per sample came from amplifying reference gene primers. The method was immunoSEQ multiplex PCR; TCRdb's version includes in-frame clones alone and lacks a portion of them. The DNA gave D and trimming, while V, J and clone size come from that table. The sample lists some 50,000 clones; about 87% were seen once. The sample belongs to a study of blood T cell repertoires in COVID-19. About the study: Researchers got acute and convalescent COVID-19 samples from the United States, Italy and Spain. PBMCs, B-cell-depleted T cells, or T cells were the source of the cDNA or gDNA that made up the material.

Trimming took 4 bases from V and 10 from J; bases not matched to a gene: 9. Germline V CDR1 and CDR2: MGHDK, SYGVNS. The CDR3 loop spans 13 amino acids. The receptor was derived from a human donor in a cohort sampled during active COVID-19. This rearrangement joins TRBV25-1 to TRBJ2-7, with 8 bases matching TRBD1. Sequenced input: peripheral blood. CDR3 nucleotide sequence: TGTGCCAGCAGTGGCGGACAGGGAAGGGAACAGTACTTC. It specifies CASSGGQGREQYF.